A few counts support the clone carrying this T cell receptor beta chain. Its antigen is as yet unknown. Next came a second PCR, run for roughly 7 to 12 cycles, which used a sample-barcoded 5' primer along with a J-beta primer mix. Template switching added a 12-random-nucleotide identifier to every cDNA molecule. One entry per CDR3 protein, called by TCRdb with MiXCR from the 5' RACE reads. The table shows around 900,000 distinct CDR3 sequences, with roughly 51% occurring only once. The data derive from a study of blood T cells in healthy people across ages. Study-wide findings and caveats: The recorded TCR beta diversity per million T cells decreased in a roughly linear manner with age.

The TCR sequence derives from a woman aged 55-70 years in good health. Sequencing was done on a sample of blood.

DNA for the CDR3: TGTGCCAGCAGCCAACCCCGAGAGGCAGCTTACGAGCAGTACTTC. It specifies CASSQPREAAYEQYF. The V and J genes are TRBV3-1 and TRBJ2-7; no firm D call. Trimming took 2 bases from V and 4 from J, leaving 15 bases between them. Germline assignment: CDR1 LGHDT and CDR2 YNNKEL (reference sequence). CDR3 size: 15 residues.